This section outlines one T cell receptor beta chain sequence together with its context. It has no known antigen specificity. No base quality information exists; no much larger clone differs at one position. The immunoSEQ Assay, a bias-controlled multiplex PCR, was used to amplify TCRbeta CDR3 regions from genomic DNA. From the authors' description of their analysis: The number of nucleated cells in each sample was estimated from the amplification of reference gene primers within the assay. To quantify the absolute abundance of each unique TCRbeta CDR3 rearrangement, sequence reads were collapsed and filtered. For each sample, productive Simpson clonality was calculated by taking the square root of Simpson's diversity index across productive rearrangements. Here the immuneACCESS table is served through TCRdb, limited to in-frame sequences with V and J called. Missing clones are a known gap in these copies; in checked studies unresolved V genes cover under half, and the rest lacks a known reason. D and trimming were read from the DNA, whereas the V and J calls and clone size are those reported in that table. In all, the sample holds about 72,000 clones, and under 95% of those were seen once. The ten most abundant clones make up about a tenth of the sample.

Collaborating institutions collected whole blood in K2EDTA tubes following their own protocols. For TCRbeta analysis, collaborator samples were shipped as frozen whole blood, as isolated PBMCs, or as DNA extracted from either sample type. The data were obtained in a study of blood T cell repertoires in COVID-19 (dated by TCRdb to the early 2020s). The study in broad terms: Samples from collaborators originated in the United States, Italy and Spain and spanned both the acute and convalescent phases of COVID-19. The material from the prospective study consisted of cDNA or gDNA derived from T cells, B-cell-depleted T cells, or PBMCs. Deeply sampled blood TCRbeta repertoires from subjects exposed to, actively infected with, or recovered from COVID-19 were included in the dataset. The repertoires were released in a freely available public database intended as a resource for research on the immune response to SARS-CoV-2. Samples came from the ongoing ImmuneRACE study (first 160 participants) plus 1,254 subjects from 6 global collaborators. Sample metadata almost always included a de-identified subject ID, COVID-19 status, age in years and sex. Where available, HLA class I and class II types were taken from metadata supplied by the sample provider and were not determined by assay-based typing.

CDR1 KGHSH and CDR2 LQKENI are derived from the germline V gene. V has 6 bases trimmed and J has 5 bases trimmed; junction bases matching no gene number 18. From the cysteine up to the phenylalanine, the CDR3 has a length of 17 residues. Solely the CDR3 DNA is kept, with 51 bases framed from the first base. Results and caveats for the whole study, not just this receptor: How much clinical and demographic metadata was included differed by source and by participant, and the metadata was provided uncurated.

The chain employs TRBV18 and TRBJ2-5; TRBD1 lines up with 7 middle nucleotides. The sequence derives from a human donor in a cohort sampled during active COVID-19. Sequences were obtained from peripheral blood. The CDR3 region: CASSTPESGGLVETQYF. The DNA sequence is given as TGTGCCAGCTCCACACCCGAGTCAGGGGGTTTGGTGGAGACCCAGTACTTC.